The present T cell receptor beta chain was sequenced within a study of Ad26.COV2.S vaccination and SARS-CoV-2 variants. About the study: This donor came from the COV1001 trial of Ad26.COV2.S. The study's findings and limits: Overall T cell responses may have been underestimated by the analyses of TCR breadth and depth.

Here immunoSEQ multiplex PCR was the method, and the copy in TCRdb shows in-frame clones only, minus some. The data show 350,000 to 500,000 clones, 85% to 90% seen once. The treatment: roughly 18 received Ad26.COV2.S at low or high dose, single or two shots; about 5 received placebo; per-sample allocation not given. Sampling was done on day 63 after the first vaccine or placebo injection. Boston provided a donor who was an adult aged 18-55 years. This CDR3 has 15 amino acids. Germline CDR1 reads ENHRY; CDR2 reads SYGVKD. With 0 bases removed from V and 8 bases from J, the gap between germline ends came to 13 bases. On this clone itself: Its specificity is unknown.

Sequencing was performed on peripheral blood, taken in a trial of Ad26.COV2.S vaccine versus placebo. The receptor was derived from a person between 18 and 65 years old who received the Ad26.COV2.S COVID-19 vaccine or a placebo. The chain links TRBV10-3 to TRBJ1-4; D might be TRBD1 (6 bases). As DNA, the CDR3 is TGTGCCATCAGTGAGTCGGGGGCAACGGGGGAAAAACTGTTTTTT. It specifies CAISESGATGEKLFF.